Ten or more counts support the clone carrying this T cell receptor (beta chain). The sample belongs to a study of T cells after yellow fever vaccination. CDR3 size: 14 residues. Germline V lookup: CDR1 MNHNS, CDR2 SASEGT. V shed 6 bases, J shed 5 bases, and the junction held 3 bases outside the gene matches. TCRdb re-called the 5' RACE reads through MiXCR, storing one row per CDR3 protein. The data show 90,000 to 150,000 distinct CDR3 sequences, more than 5.5% seen once. The receptor's source is a man younger than 30 who received the YFV17D yellow fever vaccine. The V gene is TRBV6-1, the J gene TRBJ2-7, with 14 nucleotides matching TRBD2. The sequenced sample was CD4+ T cells sorted from PBMCs, obtained around 45 days after the first yellow fever vaccination. The CDR3 spells CASSGTSGGHEQYF. CDR3 in DNA: TGTGCCAGCAGCGGGACTAGCGGGGGCCACGAGCAGTACTTC.